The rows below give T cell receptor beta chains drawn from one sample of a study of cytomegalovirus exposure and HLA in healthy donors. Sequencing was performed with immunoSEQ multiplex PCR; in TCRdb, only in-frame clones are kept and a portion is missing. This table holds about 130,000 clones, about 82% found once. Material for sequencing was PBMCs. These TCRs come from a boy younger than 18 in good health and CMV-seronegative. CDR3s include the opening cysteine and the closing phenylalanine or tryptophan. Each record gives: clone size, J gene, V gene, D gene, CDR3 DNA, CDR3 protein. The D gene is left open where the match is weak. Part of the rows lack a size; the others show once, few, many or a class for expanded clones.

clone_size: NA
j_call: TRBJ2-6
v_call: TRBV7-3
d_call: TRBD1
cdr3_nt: TGTGCCAGCAGCTTAACCGGCAGGGGGGGGGCCAACGTCCTGACTTTC
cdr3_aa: CASSLTGRGGANVLTF

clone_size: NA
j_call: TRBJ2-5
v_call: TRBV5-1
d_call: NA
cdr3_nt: TGCGCCAGCAGCAGGGAGATAGCGCCCCAAGAGACCCAGTACTTC
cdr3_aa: CASSREIAPQETQYF

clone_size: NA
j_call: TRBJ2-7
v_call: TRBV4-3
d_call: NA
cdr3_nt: TGCGCCAGCAGCCAAGGATTGGCGGGGGAGCAGTACTTC
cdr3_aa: CASSQGLAGEQYF

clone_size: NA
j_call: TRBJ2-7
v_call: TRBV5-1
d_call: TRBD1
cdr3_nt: TGCGCCAGCAGCTTGGAGGGGGCCCTCGAGCAGTACTTC
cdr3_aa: CASSLEGALEQYF

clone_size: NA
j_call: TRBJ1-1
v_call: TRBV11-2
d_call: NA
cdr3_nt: TGTGCCAGCAGCTTACGGACAGCCGGGGCGGGGAACACTGAAGCTTTCTTT
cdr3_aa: CASSLRTAGAGNTEAFF

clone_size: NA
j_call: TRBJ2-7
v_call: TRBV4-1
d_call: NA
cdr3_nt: TGCGCCAGCAGCCAAGGGGGGGACGACGAGCAGTACTTC
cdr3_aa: CASSQGGDDEQYF

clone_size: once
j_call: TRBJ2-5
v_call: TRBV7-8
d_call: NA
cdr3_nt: TGTGCCAGCAGCTTATCCCACAGGGTTATTGGCGAGGAGACCCAGTACTTC
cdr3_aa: CASSLSHRVIGEETQYF

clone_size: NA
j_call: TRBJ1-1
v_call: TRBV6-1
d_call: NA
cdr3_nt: TGTGCCAGCAGTTGGCCGACAGGCACGGGGACTGAAGCTTTCTTT
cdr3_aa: CASSWPTGTGTEAFF

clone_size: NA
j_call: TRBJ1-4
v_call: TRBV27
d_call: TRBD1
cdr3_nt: TGTGCCAGCAGGCCGGCAGGGGGCCCGGCTAATGAAAAACTGTTTTTT
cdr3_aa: CASRPAGGPANEKLFF

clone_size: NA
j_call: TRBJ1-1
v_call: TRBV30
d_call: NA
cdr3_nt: TGTGCCTGGACCCCGACAGACTACACTGAAGCTTTCTTT
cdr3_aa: CAWTPTDYTEAFF

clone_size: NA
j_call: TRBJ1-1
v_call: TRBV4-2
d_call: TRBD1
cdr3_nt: TGTGCCAGCAGCCAAGAAAGTATAATCGGGACAGGGGGAACTGAAGCTTTCTTT
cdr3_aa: CASSQESIIGTGGTEAFF

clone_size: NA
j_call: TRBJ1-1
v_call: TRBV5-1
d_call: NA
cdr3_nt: TGCGCCAGCTCACCAGGGCTGAACACTGAAGCTTTCTTT
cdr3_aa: CASSPGLNTEAFF

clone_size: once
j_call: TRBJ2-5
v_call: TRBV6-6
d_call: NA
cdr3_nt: TGTGCCAGCGACCTGGAGGGGGCTTCGCAAGAGACCCAGTACTTC
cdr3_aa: CASDLEGASQETQYF

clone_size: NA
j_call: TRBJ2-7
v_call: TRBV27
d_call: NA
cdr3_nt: TGTGCCAGCAGTTTATCGAAGACTAGTACTTCCTACGAGCAGTACTTC
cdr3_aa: CASSLSKTSTSYEQYF

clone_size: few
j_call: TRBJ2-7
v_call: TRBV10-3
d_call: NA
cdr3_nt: TGTGCCATCAGTGAGACTTTGTACGAGCAGTACTTC
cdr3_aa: CAISETLYEQYF

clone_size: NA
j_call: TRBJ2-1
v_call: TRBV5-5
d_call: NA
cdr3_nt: TGTGCCAGCAGCTTGGTAACTAGAGTAGGCAATGAGCAGTTCTTC
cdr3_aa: CASSLVTRVGNEQFF

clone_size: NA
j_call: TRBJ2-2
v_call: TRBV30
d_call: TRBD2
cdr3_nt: TGTGCCTGGAGCGAGGGGACTAGCGGGAGGGGGGACACCGGGGAGCTGTTTTTC
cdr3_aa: CAWSEGTSGRGDTGELFF

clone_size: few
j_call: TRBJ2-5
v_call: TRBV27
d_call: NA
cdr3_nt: TGTGCCAGCAGTTTATCTAGGGGCGGGAAGACCCAGTACTTC
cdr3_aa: CASSLSRGGKTQYF

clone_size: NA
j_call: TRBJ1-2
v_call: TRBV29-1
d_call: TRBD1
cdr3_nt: TGCAGCGCGGAAGGGACAGGGGCATTAAACTATGGCTACACCTTC
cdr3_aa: CSAEGTGALNYGYTF

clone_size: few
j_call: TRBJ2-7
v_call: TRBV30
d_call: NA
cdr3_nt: TGTGCCTGGAGTGAGGACTCCGGCCCGACCTACGAGCAGTACTTC
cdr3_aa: CAWSEDSGPTYEQYF

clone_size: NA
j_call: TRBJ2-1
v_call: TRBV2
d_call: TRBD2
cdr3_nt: TGTGCCAGCAGTGAACCTTGGACTAGCGGGGATACCTACAATGAGCAGTTCTTC
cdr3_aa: CASSEPWTSGDTYNEQFF

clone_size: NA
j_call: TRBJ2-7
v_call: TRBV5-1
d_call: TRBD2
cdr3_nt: TGCGCCAGCAGCTTTACGACTAGCGGGAGTATACTTTCCTACGAGCAGTACTTC
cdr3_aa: CASSFTTSGSILSYEQYF

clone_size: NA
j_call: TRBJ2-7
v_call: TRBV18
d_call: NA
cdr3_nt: TGTGCCAGCTCACCGTCTCGGACTGACTCCTACGAGCAGTACTTC
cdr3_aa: CASSPSRTDSYEQYF

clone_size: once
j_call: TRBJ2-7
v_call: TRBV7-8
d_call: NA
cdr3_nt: TGTGCCAGCAGCCCCGGAGCGTACGAGCAGTACTTC
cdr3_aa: CASSPGAYEQYF

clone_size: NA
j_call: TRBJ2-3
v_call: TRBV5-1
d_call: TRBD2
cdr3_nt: TGCGCCAGCAGCTTGGGGACTAGCGGGAGGGATACGCAGTATTTT
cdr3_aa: CASSLGTSGRDTQYF

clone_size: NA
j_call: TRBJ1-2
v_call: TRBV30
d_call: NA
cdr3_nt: TGTGCCTGGAGTGTACGAGAGGGAAGCGGCTACACCTTC
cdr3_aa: CAWSVREGSGYTF

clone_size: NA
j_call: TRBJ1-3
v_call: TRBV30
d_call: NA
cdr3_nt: TGTGCCTGGAGCCCCGCCGGTTTCTACGGAAACACCATATATTTT
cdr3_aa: CAWSPAGFYGNTIYF

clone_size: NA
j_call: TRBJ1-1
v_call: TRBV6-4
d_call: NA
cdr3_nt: TGTGCCAGCAGTGAGAACGGACTCTCTGAAGCTTTCTTT
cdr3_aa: CASSENGLSEAFF